Presented here are 5 T cell receptor beta chains from one specimen sequenced in a study of blood T cell repertoires in COVID-19. The method was immunoSEQ multiplex PCR; TCRdb's version includes in-frame clones alone and lacks a portion of them. Of 20,000 or so clones detected, just over 85% appear once; the ten largest clones hold 10% to 15%. Specimen: peripheral blood. The receptors here all came from a woman aged 80 or over with active or convalescent COVID-19.

V and J are TRBV9 and TRBJ1-2; 7 bases are a match to TRBD1. CDR3 size: 14 residues. J was trimmed by 8 bases and V by 0 bases; bases with no gene match: 7. From germline, CDR1 is SGDLS and CDR2 YYNGEE. DNA for the CDR3: TGTGCCAGCAGCGTAGAAGGGAACAGGGGCGGCTACACCTTC. Amino acid sequence: CASSVEGNRGGYTF.

The chain recombines TRBV2 with TRBJ2-3; no firm D call. Trimming cost V 6 bases and J 5 bases, with 15 bases left between them. Germline values: CDR1 SNHLY, CDR2 FYNNEI. The CDR3 consists of 14 residues. The CDR3 spells CASRIGRGRDTQYF. CDR3 nucleotide sequence: TGTGCCAGCAGGATAGGTCGCGGAAGAGATACGCAGTATTTT.

The rearrangement uses TRBV2 and TRBJ2-1; TRBD2 agrees at 14 bases. CDR1 SNHLY and CDR2 FYNNEI come from the germline V gene. Trimming at V came to 4 bases and at J to 5 bases, leaving 13 bases not matched to a gene. CDR3 length: 19 residues. CDR3 amino acids: CASSVPTSGRARTNNEQFF. As DNA, the CDR3 is TGTGCCAGCAGTGTCCCGACTAGCGGGAGGGCCAGAACGAACAATGAGCAGTTCTTC.

The count of this clone is one. The gene calls are TRBV6-5 and TRBJ2-7; TRBD1 matches at 7 bases. The germline CDR1 and CDR2 sequences are MNHEY and SVGAGI. The CDR3 is 15 residues long. J gave up 2 bases and V 2 bases, and 6 bases lay outside the gene matches. CDR3 bases: TGTGCCAGCAGTTACCGGGCAGGGACAGCCTACGAGCAGTACTTC. It encodes CASSYRAGTAYEQYF.

The chain couples TRBV5-1 to TRBJ2-1; perhaps TRBD2 as D (5 bases). The length of the CDR3 is 16 residues. Germline values: CDR1 SGHRS, CDR2 YFSETQ. V was trimmed by 0 bases and J by 7 bases, leaving 17 bases between them. The CDR3 DNA follows: TGCGCCAGCAGCTTGGGACGGGAACCCCCGGATAATGAGCAGTTCTTC. The encoded protein is CASSLGREPPDNEQFF.